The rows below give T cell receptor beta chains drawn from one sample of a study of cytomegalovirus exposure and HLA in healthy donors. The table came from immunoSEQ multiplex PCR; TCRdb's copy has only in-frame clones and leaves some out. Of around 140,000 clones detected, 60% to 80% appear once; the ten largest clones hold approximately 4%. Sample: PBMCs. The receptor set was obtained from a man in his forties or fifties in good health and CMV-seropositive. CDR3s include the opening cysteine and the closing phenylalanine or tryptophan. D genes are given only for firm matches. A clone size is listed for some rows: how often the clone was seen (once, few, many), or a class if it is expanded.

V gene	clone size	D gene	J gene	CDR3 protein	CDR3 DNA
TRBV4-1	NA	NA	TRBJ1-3	CASTNRAQGSGNTIYF	TGCGCCAGCACAAACCGGGCCCAGGGCTCTGGAAACACCATATATTTT
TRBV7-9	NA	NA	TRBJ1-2	CASSPRAADRADYGYTF	TGTGCCAGCAGCCCCCGAGCGGCGGACCGCGCAGACTATGGCTACACCTTC
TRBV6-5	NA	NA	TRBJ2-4	CASRALAKNIQYF	TGTGCCAGCAGGGCTTTAGCCAAAAACATTCAGTACTTC
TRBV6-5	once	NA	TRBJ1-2	CASSYSIGGGYTF	TGTGCCAGCAGTTACTCGATCGGGGGTGGCTACACCTTC
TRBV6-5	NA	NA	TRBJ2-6	CASSLTGLGANVLTF	TGTGCCAGCAGTCTAACAGGGTTGGGGGCCAACGTCCTGACTTTC
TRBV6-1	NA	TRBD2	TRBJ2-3	CASRGVAGIADTQYF	TGTGCCAGCAGAGGAGTAGCGGGAATAGCAGATACGCAGTATTTT
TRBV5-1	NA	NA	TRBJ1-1	CASSPHEGENTEAFF	TGCGCCAGCAGCCCCCACGAGGGGGAGAACACTGAAGCTTTCTTT
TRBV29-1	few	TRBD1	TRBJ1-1	CSVEGSEGAGEAFF	TGCAGCGTTGAAGGATCAGAGGGGGCCGGTGAAGCTTTCTTT
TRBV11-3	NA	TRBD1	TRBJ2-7	CASSYRGSEQYF	TGTGCCAGCAGCTACAGGGGGAGCGAGCAGTACTTC
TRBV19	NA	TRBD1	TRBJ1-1	CASSPFDRAYEAFF	TGTGCCAGTAGTCCTTTTGACAGGGCTTATGAAGCTTTCTTT
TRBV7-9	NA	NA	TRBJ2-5	CASSKSPGVGEETQYF	TGTGCCAGCAGCAAGTCCCCCGGGGTTGGAGAAGAGACCCAGTACTTC